The 21 T cell receptor beta chains presented below share a single source sample, sequenced in a study of T-cell reconstitution after alpha-beta-depleted transplantation in children. Unique molecular identifiers were incorporated during preparation of the TCRbeta library. TCRdb re-derived calls from the PCR reads in MiXCR, one entry per CDR3 protein. Among over 550,000 distinct CDR3 sequences, roughly a tenth were seen once, and the ten largest hold about 4%. Source: PBMCs from the stem cell graft donor, taken from the stem cell graft. The receptors come from a human donor who donated a stem cell graft to a child with acute myeloid leukemia.

This clonotype was observed a few times. The chain links TRBV5-1 to TRBJ2-1; 7 nucleotides match TRBD1. This CDR3 spans 15 amino acids. V lost 4 bases to trimming and J lost 0 bases; unmatched junction nucleotides: 4. Germline CDR1 and CDR2: SGHRS and YFSETQ. The CDR3 region has the DNA TGCGCCAGCAGCCCCGAGGGGGCCTCCTACAATGAGCAGTTCTTC. It is translated as CASSPEGASYNEQFF.

This clonotype was seen a few times. Here the CDR3 reads CASSSEPPREQFF. The CDR3 DNA reads TGTGCCAGCAGCTCAGAGCCCCCGAGAGAGCAGTTCTTC. V gene TRBV7-9 combines with J gene TRBJ2-1; D uncertain. The CDR3 is 13 residues long. V lost 4 bases, J lost 10 bases, and 14 bases lay in between. The germline CDR1 and CDR2 sequences are SEHNR and FQNEAQ (reference sequence). The complete variable domain, with remaining parts taken from reference TRBV7-9 and TRBJ2-1, reads DTGVSQNPRHKITKRGQNVTFRCDPISEHNRLYWYRQTLGQGPEFLTYFQNEAQLEKSRLLSDRFSAERPKGSFSTLEIQRTEQGDSAMYLCASSSEPPREQFFGPGTRLTVL.

The table lists this clonotype with a few counts. The V call is TRBV5-1, the J call TRBJ1-3; 7 bases match TRBD1. This CDR3 contains 15 residues. With 2 bases clipped from V and 1 base from J, the junction kept 3 bases outside the gene matches. The V gene's germline CDR1 is SGHRS and CDR2 YFSETQ. CDR3 loop: CASSLRQGSGNTIYF. In nucleotides, the CDR3 is TGCGCCAGCAGCTTAAGACAGGGATCTGGAAACACCATATATTTT.

This clonotype was detected ten times or more. The rearrangement joins TRBV20-1 to TRBJ2-7, with TRBD1 identical over 10 bases. CDR1 is DFQATT and CDR2 is SNEGSKA in the germline V gene (reference sequence). The CDR3 totals 14 residues. J gave up 2 bases and V 0 bases, and 1 base lay outside the gene matches. CDR3 protein: CSARDGQGAYEQYF. DNA for the CDR3: TGCAGTGCTAGAGATGGACAGGGGGCCTACGAGCAGTACTTC.

This clonotype appeared many times. V gene TRBV20-1 combines with J gene TRBJ1-1; possibly TRBD1 for D (5 bases). Trimming removed 1 base at V and 4 bases at J, with 13 bases between. This CDR3 is built from 14 residues. Looked up from germline, CDR1 is DFQATT and CDR2 is SNEGSKA (reference sequence). CDR3 coding DNA: TGCAGTGCTAGAGTCGGGGCGCGGAGCACTGAAGCTTTCTTT. Translation gives CSARVGARSTEAFF.

This clonotype has at least ten counts. One junction end disagrees with the germline gene, perhaps due to a read error. The rearrangement links TRBV12-3 or TRBV12-4 to TRBJ2-1; D is undetermined. The CDR3 is made up of 12 amino acids. CDR3 region: CASSWFYDEQFF. CDR3 bases: TGTGCCAGCAGCTGGTTCTACGATGAGCAGTTCTTC.

This clonotype was seen a few times. The CDR3 loop is CASSIGGDNEQFF. In DNA form, the CDR3 reads TGTGCCAGTAGTATAGGTGGGGACAATGAGCAGTTCTTC. The rearrangement uses TRBV19 and TRBJ2-1; D unresolved. This CDR3 region has 13 residues. The germline V and J ends were trimmed by 1 base and 5 bases, with 6 bases remaining between them. Germline loops: CDR1 LNHDA, CDR2 SQIVND (reference sequence). The full variable domain, rest sourced from reference TRBV19 and TRBJ2-1, is DGGITQSPKYLFRKEGQNVTLSCEQNLNHDAMYWYRQDPGQGLRLIYYSQIVNDFQKGDIAEGYSVSREKKESFPLTVTSAQKNPTAFYLCASSIGGDNEQFFGPGTRLTVL.

This clonotype showed up just a few times. The chain couples TRBV20-1 to TRBJ1-5; 8 bases align to TRBD1. Unmatched junction bases numbered 7, after V lost 3 bases and J lost 0 bases. Germline V gene sequence: CDR1 DFQATT, CDR2 SNEGSKA (reference sequence). The CDR3 has 16 residues. CDR3 nucleotides: TGCAGTGCTAGGGGACAGGCGTCTTATAGCAATCAGCCCCAGCATTTT. Translation gives CSARGQASYSNQPQHF.

This clonotype was recorded at least ten times. The DNA for the CDR3 is TGTGCCACCCGTGGTTCGACTAGCGGGAGCAACGAGCAGTTCTTC. Translation: CATRGSTSGSNEQFF. This chain links TRBV2 with TRBJ2-1; 12 nucleotides line up with TRBD2. The J segment lost 10 bases and the V segment lost 10 bases, leaving 14 bases of the junction unmatched. CDR3 length: 15 residues. CDR1 and CDR2 from the germline V gene are SNHLY and FYNNEI.

This clonotype was counted a few times. The chain employs TRBV14 and TRBJ1-6, with D maybe TRBD1 (5 bases). CDR3 length equals 13 residues. Trimming cost V 0 bases and J 14 bases, with 11 bases left between them. Germline CDR1 is SGHDN and CDR2 is FVKESK. In DNA, the CDR3 is TGTGCCAGCAGCCAAGATTGGGGGTCGGCCCTCCACTTT. It encodes CASSQDWGSALHF. Full variable domain (missing parts from reference TRBV14 and TRBJ1-6): EAGVTQFPSHSVIEKGQTVTLRCDPISGHDNLYWYRRVMGKEIKFLLHFVKESKQDESGMPNNRFLAERTGGTYSTLKVQPAELEDSGVYFCASSQDWGSALHFGNGTRLTVT.

V usage is TRBV7-9 and J usage is TRBJ2-3; 10 nucleotides match TRBD1. This CDR3 spans 14 amino acids. V trimming: 4 bases; J trimming: 5 bases; junction bases outside the gene matches: 3. Germline assignment: CDR1 SEHNR and CDR2 FQNEAQ (reference sequence). CDR3 protein: CASSSGQGVDTQYF. DNA of the CDR3: TGTGCCAGCAGCTCCGGACAGGGGGTAGATACGCAGTATTTT.

This clonotype was observed a handful of times. The V and J genes are TRBV12-3 or TRBV12-4 and TRBJ1-5; D is perhaps TRBD1 (5 bases). V lost 5 bases and J 0 bases, leaving 11 bases between the germline ends. CDR3 length equals 15 residues. CDR3 in amino acids: CASSDVGGSNQPQHF. The CDR3 DNA reads as TGTGCCAGCAGTGACGTGGGGGGTAGCAATCAGCCCCAGCATTTT.

This clonotype has at least ten counts. The CDR3 nucleotides are TGCAGCGTTGTTCGGACGGAAAACATTCAGTACTTC. Its protein product is CSVVRTENIQYF. This rearrangement joins TRBV29-1 to TRBJ2-4; D unresolved. Deletions cut 4 bases from V and 5 bases from J, with 9 bases between. From germline, CDR1 is SQVTM and CDR2 ANQGSEA. This CDR3 contains 12 residues.

This clonotype was found many times. The chain recombines TRBV29-1 with TRBJ2-3, with TRBD2 identical over 7 bases. Germline V CDR1 and CDR2: SQVTM, ANQGSEA. This CDR3 spans 15 amino acids. Trimming took 4 bases from V and 0 from J; bases not matched to a gene: 7. The CDR3 DNA follows: TGCAGCGTTGTGACTAGCTGGGATAGCACAGATACGCAGTATTTT. Amino acid sequence: CSVVTSWDSTDTQYF.

V and J are TRBV29-1 and TRBJ1-1; D is perhaps TRBD1 (5 bases). The ends were cut back, 7 bases at V and 4 bases at J, with 16 bases in the middle. The CDR3 covers 13 residues. In germline, CDR1 is SQVTM, CDR2 ANQGSEA. The DNA of the CDR3 is TGCAGCGCCGGTGAGCCTAGGGGCACTGAAGCTTTCTTT. It translates to CSAGEPRGTEAFF. Variable domain in full (rest from reference TRBV29-1 and TRBJ1-1): SAVISQKPSRDICQRGTSLTIQCQVDSQVTMMFWYRQQPGQSLTLIATANQGSEATYESGFVIDKFPISRPNLTFSTLTVSNMSPEDSSIYLCSAGEPRGTEAFFGQGTRLTVV.

This clonotype has ten or more counts. The chain joins TRBV7-9 to TRBJ2-3, with D perhaps being TRBD1 or TRBD2 (6 bases each). This CDR3 is 15 amino acids long. The germline CDR1 and CDR2 sequences are SEHNR and FQNEAQ (reference sequence). V lost 5 bases, J lost 0 bases, and 12 bases lay in between. The CDR3 loop reads CASSPLGGSTDTQYF. The CDR3 DNA reads as TGTGCCAGCAGCCCTCTAGGGGGGAGCACAGATACGCAGTATTTT.

There are a few counts of this clonotype. This rearrangement joins TRBV7-9 to TRBJ2-3; D call uncertain. Per germline, CDR1 SEHNR and CDR2 FQNEAQ (reference sequence). The CDR3 has 12 residues. V was cut by 5 bases and J by 2 bases, with 5 bases left in between. CDR3 in amino acids: CASSMITDTQYF. The CDR3 region has the DNA TGTGCCAGCAGCATGATCACAGATACGCAGTATTTT. The full variable domain, with the rest looked up from reference TRBV7-9 and TRBJ2-3, is DTGVSQNPRHKITKRGQNVTFRCDPISEHNRLYWYRQTLGQGPEFLTYFQNEAQLEKSRLLSDRFSAERPKGSFSTLEIQRTEQGDSAMYLCASSMITDTQYFGPGTRLTVL.

The CDR3 is CASSFYQGAYNEQFF. The CDR3 coding sequence is TGTGCCAGCAGCTTTTACCAGGGAGCCTACAATGAGCAGTTCTTC. The chain combines TRBV11-1 with TRBJ2-1; possibly TRBD1 or TRBD2 for D (5 bases each). The V and J ends lost 3 bases and 2 bases respectively, with 11 bases between them. Germline V gives CDR1 SGHAT, CDR2 FQDESV (reference sequence). The CDR3 has 15 residues.

The V call is TRBV7-9, the J call TRBJ2-5; 8 bases line up with TRBD2. Trimming at V came to 8 bases and at J to 2 bases, leaving 7 bases not matched to a gene. The CDR3 consists of 14 residues. Germline values: CDR1 SEHNR, CDR2 FQNEAQ (reference sequence). The CDR3 region is CASGPSGFQETQYF. The CDR3 bases are TGTGCCAGCGGTCCTAGCGGGTTTCAAGAGACCCAGTACTTC.

This clonotype has more than one count but fewer than ten. The chain has TRBV3-1 and TRBJ1-1, with a possible D match to TRBD1 (5 bases). The CDR3 is 17 residues long. V dropped 1 base and J dropped 5 bases, with 20 bases sitting between them. Looked up from germline, CDR1 is LGHDT and CDR2 is YNNKEL (reference sequence). The CDR3 loop reads CASSQVLGGRSDTEAFF. The CDR3 DNA reads TGTGCCAGCAGCCAAGTCCTGGGGGGTCGATCTGATACTGAAGCTTTCTTT.

This clonotype came up many times. The V call is TRBV20-1, the J call TRBJ2-1; perhaps TRBD2 as D (5 bases). The V end was cut by 4 bases, the J end by 8 bases, with 6 bases between. Per germline, CDR1 DFQATT and CDR2 SNEGSKA (reference sequence). The length of the CDR3 is 10 residues. In DNA, the CDR3 is TGCAGTGCTACGCGGGATGAGCAGTTCTTC. It specifies CSATRDEQFF.